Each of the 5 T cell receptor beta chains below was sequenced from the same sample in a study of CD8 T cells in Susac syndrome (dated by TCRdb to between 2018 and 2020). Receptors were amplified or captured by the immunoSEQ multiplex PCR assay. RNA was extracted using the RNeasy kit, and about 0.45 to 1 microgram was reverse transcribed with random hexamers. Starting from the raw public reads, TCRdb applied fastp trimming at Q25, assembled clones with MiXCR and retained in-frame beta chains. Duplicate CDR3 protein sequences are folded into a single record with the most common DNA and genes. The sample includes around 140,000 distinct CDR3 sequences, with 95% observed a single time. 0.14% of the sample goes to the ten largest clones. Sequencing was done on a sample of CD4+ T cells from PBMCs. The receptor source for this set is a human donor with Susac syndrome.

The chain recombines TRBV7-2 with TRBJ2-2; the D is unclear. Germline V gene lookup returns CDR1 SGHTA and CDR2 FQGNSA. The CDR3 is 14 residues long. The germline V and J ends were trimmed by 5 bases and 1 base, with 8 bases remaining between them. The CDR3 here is CASSAYGNTGELFF. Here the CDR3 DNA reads TGTGCCAGCAGCGCTTACGGGAACACCGGGGAGCTGTTTTTT.

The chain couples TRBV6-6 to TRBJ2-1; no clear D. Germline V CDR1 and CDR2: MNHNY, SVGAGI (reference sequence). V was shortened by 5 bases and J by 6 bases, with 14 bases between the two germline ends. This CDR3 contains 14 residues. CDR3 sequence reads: CASSPPSTRNEQFF. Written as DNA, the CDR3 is TGTGCCAGCAGTCCCCCCTCGACTCGCAATGAGCAGTTCTTC.

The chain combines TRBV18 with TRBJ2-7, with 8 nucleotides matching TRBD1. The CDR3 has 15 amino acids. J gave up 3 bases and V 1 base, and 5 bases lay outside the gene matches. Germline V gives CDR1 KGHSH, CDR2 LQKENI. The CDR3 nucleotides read TGTGCCAGCTCACCACAGGCAGGGGGCTACTACGAGCAGTACTTC. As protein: CASSPQAGGYYEQYF.

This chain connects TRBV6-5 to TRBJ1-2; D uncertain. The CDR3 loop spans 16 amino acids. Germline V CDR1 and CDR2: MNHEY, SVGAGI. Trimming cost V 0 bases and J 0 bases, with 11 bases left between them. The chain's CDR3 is CASSYSRRTANYGYTF. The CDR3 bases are TGTGCCAGCAGTTACTCGAGGAGAACGGCTAACTATGGCTACACCTTC.

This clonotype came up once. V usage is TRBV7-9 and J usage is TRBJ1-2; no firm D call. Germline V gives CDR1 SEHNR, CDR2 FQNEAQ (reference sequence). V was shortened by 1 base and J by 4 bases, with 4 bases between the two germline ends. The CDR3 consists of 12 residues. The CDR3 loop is CASSLDVYGYTF. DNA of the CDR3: TGTGCCAGCAGCTTAGACGTCTATGGCTACACCTTC.